A selection of T cell receptor beta chains follows, all from one sample in a study of monozygotic twins with inflammatory bowel disease. TCRdb reprocessed the 5' RACE reads, keeping one entry per CDR3 protein, no DNA. Its clone listing holds some 170,000 distinct CDR3 sequences. The specimen sequenced was blood. The receptor source for this set is a human donor with ulcerative colitis or Crohn's disease, or a healthy co-twin of an affected twin (not recorded which). Both conserved end residues are part of each CDR3.

J: TRBJ2-7; V: TRBV15; CDR3: CATSRDTFYEQYF
J: TRBJ1-6; V: TRBV9; CDR3: CASSVEGSSPLHF
J: TRBJ1-5; V: TRBV29-1; CDR3: CSVERPGQGDGSNQPQHF
J: TRBJ2-5; V: TRBV5-4; CDR3: CASRRSGTTREETQYF
J: TRBJ1-1; V: TRBV5-6; CDR3: CASSLSDRMNTEAFF
J: TRBJ2-4; V: TRBV5-6; CDR3: CASSLRIPLAKNIQYF
J: TRBJ1-6; V: TRBV5-1; CDR3: CASSLEAWAANSPLHF
J: TRBJ1-1; V: TRBV11-3; CDR3: CASSLRRDGDTEAFF
J: TRBJ2-1; V: TRBV12-3/TRBV12-4; CDR3: CASRRPGQPFTYEQFF
J: TRBJ1-4; V: TRBV7-2; CDR3: CASSLGWERLFF
J: TRBJ1-3; V: TRBV13; CDR3: CASSLLSFSGNTIYF
J: TRBJ1-5; V: TRBV7-2; CDR3: CASSPTTGEGQPQHF
J: TRBJ1-5; V: TRBV11-2; CDR3: CASSSGTGVQPQHF
J: TRBJ1-5; V: TRBV7-3; CDR3: CASSHQGGPQHF
J: TRBJ2-1; V: TRBV19; CDR3: CASSRSVRLSPWEQFF
J: TRBJ2-1; V: TRBV28; CDR3: CASSSSSGQFF
J: TRBJ2-1; V: TRBV20-1; CDR3: CSARGLAGEGTYNEQFF
J: TRBJ2-7; V: TRBV4-2; CDR3: CASSQDLQAYEQYF
J: TRBJ2-7; V: TRBV14; CDR3: CASSQAPWGPYEQYF
J: TRBJ1-2; V: TRBV7-9; CDR3: CASSLVMGQLSPYGYTF
J: TRBJ2-1; V: TRBV27; CDR3: CASSSSTGTPFYNEQFF
J: TRBJ2-7; V: TRBV7-2; CDR3: CASSLPTISGGSYEQYF
J: TRBJ2-7; V: TRBV6-1; CDR3: CASRAPGTSGKIYEQYF
J: TRBJ2-3; V: TRBV6-4; CDR3: CASSPHRDRVPDTQYF
J: TRBJ1-4; V: TRBV28; CDR3: CASTARDEKLFF
J: TRBJ1-3; V: TRBV27; CDR3: CASSSSGLSGNTIYF